This entry lists 13 T cell receptor beta chains sequenced from one sample in a study of T cell repertoires in cytomegalovirus infection. TCRdb itself ran the reads through MiXCR, one entry per CDR3 protein. The sample records approximately 400,000 distinct CDR3 sequences, about a third being singletons. Sequenced sample: PBMCs. The source of these receptors is a human donor in good health (CMV status not recorded). Some clones in this sample may be carry-over from other donors' samples.

This clonotype was seen many times. The V gene is TRBV7-9, the J gene TRBJ2-3; D call uncertain. This CDR3 has 14 amino acids. V dropped 2 bases and J dropped 2 bases, with 8 bases sitting between them. Germline loops: CDR1 SEHNR, CDR2 FQNEAQ (reference sequence). For the CDR3, the DNA is TGTGCCAGCAGCTTATCCCTACCCACAGATACGCAGTATTTT. Its protein is CASSLSLPTDTQYF.

This clonotype occurred many times. The rearrangement joins TRBV7-8 to TRBJ1-1, with D possibly being TRBD1 (6 bases). The CDR3 runs 14 residues. V gave up 3 bases and J gave up 1 base, with 9 bases separating them. Per the germline V gene, CDR1 is SGHVS and CDR2 is FQNEAQ. CDR3 protein: CASSLGHRNTEAFF. DNA for the CDR3: TGTGCCAGCAGCTTGGGACACCGGAACACTGAAGCTTTCTTT.

As regards this clonotype: This CDR3 is missing its conserved last phenylalanine or tryptophan, likely due to a read error. Because the CDR3's place on the DNA is in doubt, the DNA is left out and the CDR3 is given as listed by TCRdb. This chain connects TRBV7-2 to TRBJ1-2; the D call of TRBD1 is as the table states it, not checked on the DNA. Germline CDR1 reads SGHTA; CDR2 reads FQGNSA. 15 amino acids form the CDR3, both terminal residues included. The CDR3 loop reads CASSPAGGLFYGYTL.

In this sample, this clonotype turned up many times. This chain uses TRBV2 with TRBJ2-7; D gene unclear. Trimming took 5 bases from V and 4 from J, leaving 3 bases between them. CDR3 length: 10 residues. The germline gives CDR1 SNHLY, CDR2 FYNNEI. CDR3 sequence: CASSSYEQYF. Written as DNA, the CDR3 is TGTGCCAGCAGTTCTTACGAGCAGTACTTC.

The chain uses TRBV6-5 and TRBJ1-4; 9 nucleotides align to TRBD1. Per the germline V gene, CDR1 is MNHEY and CDR2 is SVGAGI. Losses at the gene ends were 6 bases for V and 4 bases for J; bases not matched to a gene: 6. The CDR3 extends over 15 amino acids. For the CDR3, the DNA is TGTGCCAGCAGCACCGGACAGGGGATTAATGAAAAACTGTTTTTT. Residues: CASSTGQGINEKLFF.

Turning to this clonotype: This may be a read error: a much more frequent sequence differs by one nucleotide. The V gene is TRBV7-2, the J gene TRBJ2-2, with D possibly being TRBD2 (6 bases). CDR3 length: 16 amino acids. V lost 1 base, J lost 6 bases, and 15 bases lay in between. Per germline, CDR1 SGHTA and CDR2 FQGNSA. In nucleotides, the CDR3 is TGTGCCAGCAGCTTAGGCCGTGCGGGGTGCTCCGGGGAGCTGTTTTTT. Its translation is CASSLGRAGCSGELFF.

This clonotype was counted many times. The rearrangement links TRBV7-2 to TRBJ2-2; possibly TRBD1 for D (5 bases). The CDR3 runs 15 residues. Germline assignment: CDR1 SGHTA and CDR2 FQGNSA. V was pared by 8 bases and J by 0 bases, with 13 bases between. This CDR3 is CASGARGPNTGELFF. In nucleotides, the CDR3 is TGTGCCAGCGGAGCTAGGGGCCCGAACACCGGGGAGCTGTTTTTT.

The CDR3 bases are TGTGCCATCAGCAAGCGACAGGTGAGGGGTAGCAATCAGCCCCAGCATTTT. Translating gives CAISKRQVRGSNQPQHF. V usage is TRBV10-3 and J usage is TRBJ1-5, with D tentatively TRBD1 (6 bases). V lost 6 bases to trimming and J lost 0 bases, with 18 bases between them. The CDR3 covers 17 residues. The germline CDR1 and CDR2 sequences are ENHRY and SYGVKD.

Ten or more counts support this clonotype. The gene calls are TRBV7-8 and TRBJ2-1; a weak D match, TRBD2 (5 bases). The CDR3 length is 13 residues. V gave up 4 bases and J gave up 8 bases, with 12 bases separating them. The germline gives CDR1 SGHVS, CDR2 FQNEAQ. CDR3 coding DNA: TGTGCCAGCAGCTACCGACTATACGATGAGCAGTTCTTC. Its translation is CASSYRLYDEQFF.

This chain connects TRBV7-2 to TRBJ2-3; D might be TRBD2 (5 bases). The CDR3 loop spans 17 amino acids. The V end was cut by 3 bases, the J end by 3 bases, with 19 bases between. Germline CDR1 is SGHTA and CDR2 is FQGNSA. The CDR3 is CASSFFAATRGTDTQYF. The CDR3 bases are TGTGCCAGCAGCTTCTTCGCGGCGACCCGGGGTACAGATACGCAGTATTTT.

Note on this clonotype: Since a much larger clone is just one base distant, this may be a read error. The V and J genes are TRBV4-1 and TRBJ2-2; 8 bases line up with TRBD1. The CDR3 runs 15 residues. CDR1 is MGHRA and CDR2 is YSYEKL in the germline V gene. The CDR3: CASSQSGGNNGELFF. CDR3 DNA: TGCGCCAGCAGCCAATCAGGGGGCAACAACGGGGAGCTGTTTTTT.

The chain employs TRBV29-1 and TRBJ1-5; maybe TRBD1 (6 bases). The CDR3 contains 14 residues. Germline V gene lookup returns CDR1 SQVTM and CDR2 ANQGSEA. The V end was cut by 4 bases, the J end by 1 base, with 11 bases between. The CDR3: CSVGGAESNQPQHF. The CDR3 DNA follows: TGCAGCGTTGGGGGGGCCGAGAGCAATCAGCCCCAGCATTTT.

This sequence joins TRBV6-5 and TRBJ1-2; 10 positions agree with TRBD1. The J segment lost 4 bases and the V segment lost 6 bases, leaving 8 bases of the junction unmatched. Looked up from germline, CDR1 is MNHEY and CDR2 is SVGAGI. The CDR3 loop spans 15 amino acids. The CDR3 nucleotides are TGTGCCAGCAGCCCATCGGGACAGGGGACCTATGGCTACACCTTC. It codes for CASSPSGQGTYGYTF.